The sequence of this T cell receptor (beta chain) was determined in a study of T cells in localized non-small cell lung cancer. Study results and limitations: When the top 100 tumor clones were examined, a median about 60 of them also appeared in the adjacent lung, which was paired and uninvolved. There was an association of higher blood T cell density with longer overall survival. Heterogeneity within the tumor remains possible, as just one region underwent sequencing. Uninvolved adjacent lung had more T cell clonality than any other tissue, topping tumor.

In regard to this clone: Antigen unknown.

TCRdb's copy holds only in-frame clones and misses some; the assay was immunoSEQ multiplex PCR. Of roughly 77,000 clones listed, 88% are singletons. The CDR3 is made up of 12 amino acids. Trimming took off 5 bases at V and 8 bases at J, with 15 bases between the two ends. Looked up from germline, CDR1 is GTSNPN and CDR2 is SVGIG (reference sequence). J is TRBJ1-1 and V is TRBV30; a possible D gene is TRBD1 (6 bases). The source material was peripheral blood, sampled before any cancer treatment. This clonotype was obtained from a woman aged 35-75 years with stage I squamous cell lung carcinoma. The CDR3 DNA sequence: TGTGCCTGGCAAGATACCGGGACAGAAGCTTTCTTT. It translates to CAWQDTGTEAFF.